This note documents a single T cell receptor (beta chain) sequence. These data originate in a study of control samples from healthy donors and cancer patients. TCRdb's copy holds only in-frame clones and misses some; the assay was immunoSEQ multiplex PCR. The sample holds 80,000 to 100,000 clones, over 85% seen once. The V gene lost 3 bases and the J gene lost 2 bases, with 14 bases spanning the gap. CDR1 is SGHRS and CDR2 is YFSETQ in the germline V gene. This CDR3 has 15 residues. The sequenced sample consisted of blood. This receptor was obtained from a human donor in good health. The donor label of this sample is uncertain. The chain carries TRBV5-1 and TRBJ1-2; D not resolved. The DNA of the CDR3 is TGCGCCAGCAGCTCGACGCGGACGGGGAACTATGGCTACACCTTC. It encodes CASSSTRTGNYGYTF.